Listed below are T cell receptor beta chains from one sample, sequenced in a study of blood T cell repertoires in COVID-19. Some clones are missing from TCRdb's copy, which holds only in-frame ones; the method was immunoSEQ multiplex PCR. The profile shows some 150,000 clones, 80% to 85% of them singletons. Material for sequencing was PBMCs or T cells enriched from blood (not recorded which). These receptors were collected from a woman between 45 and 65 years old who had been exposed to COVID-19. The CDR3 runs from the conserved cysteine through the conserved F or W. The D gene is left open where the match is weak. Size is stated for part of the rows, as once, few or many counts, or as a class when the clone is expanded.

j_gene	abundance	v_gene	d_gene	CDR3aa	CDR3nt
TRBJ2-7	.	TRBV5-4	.	CASSGWSSYEQYF	TGTGCCAGCAGCGGGTGGAGCTCCTACGAGCAGTACTTC
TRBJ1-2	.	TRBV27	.	CASSPTTMFGYGYTF	TGTGCCAGCAGTCCAACCACGATGTTCGGCTATGGCTACACCTTC
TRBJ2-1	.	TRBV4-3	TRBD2	CASSQDENGRGNEQFF	TGCGCCAGCAGCCAAGATGAAAACGGGAGGGGCAATGAGCAGTTCTTC
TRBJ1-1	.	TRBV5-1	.	CASSLGSSWGPEAFF	TGCGCCAGCAGCTTGGGGAGCAGTTGGGGCCCTGAAGCTTTCTTT
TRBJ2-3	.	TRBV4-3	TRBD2	CASSQAPMMAGGTDTQYF	TGCGCCAGCAGCCAAGCCCCCATGATGGCGGGGGGAACAGATACGCAGTATTTT
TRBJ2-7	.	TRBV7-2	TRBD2	CASSPTSGGGYEQYF	TGTGCCAGCAGCCCGACTAGCGGGGGAGGCTACGAGCAGTACTTC
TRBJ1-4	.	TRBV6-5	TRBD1	CASSSGRQGHEKLFF	TGTGCCAGCAGTTCTGGGAGACAGGGCCATGAAAAACTGTTTTTT
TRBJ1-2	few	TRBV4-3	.	CASSQDWGGLDYGYTF	TGCGCCAGCAGCCAAGATTGGGGGGGTTTGGACTATGGCTACACCTTC
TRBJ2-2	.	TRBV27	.	CASSSALTGYTGELFF	TGTGCCAGCAGTTCAGCCCTCACAGGGTATACCGGGGAGCTGTTTTTT
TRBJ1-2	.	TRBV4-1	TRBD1	CASSQNPGQFYGYTF	TGCGCCAGCAGCCAAAACCCGGGACAGTTCTATGGCTACACCTTC
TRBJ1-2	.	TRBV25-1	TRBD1	CASSEWGGQGGYGYTF	TGTGCCAGCAGTGAATGGGGGGGACAGGGCGGCTATGGCTACACCTTC
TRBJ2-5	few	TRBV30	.	CAWTHRVRETQYF	TGTGCCTGGACCCACAGGGTCCGAGAGACCCAGTACTTC
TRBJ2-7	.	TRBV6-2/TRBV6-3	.	CASSDPRVGSNDEQYF	TGTGCCAGCAGTGACCCTCGCGTCGGGAGTAACGACGAGCAGTACTTC
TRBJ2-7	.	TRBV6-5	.	CASGLFYEQYF	TGTGCCAGCGGACTTTTTTACGAGCAGTACTTC
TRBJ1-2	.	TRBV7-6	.	CASSLYTRAGDQHGYTF	TGTGCCAGCAGCTTATATACCAGAGCAGGGGATCAACATGGCTACACCTTC
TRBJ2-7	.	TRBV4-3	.	CASSQGLPTGEQYF	TGCGCCAGCAGCCAAGGTCTCCCTACGGGCGAGCAGTACTTC
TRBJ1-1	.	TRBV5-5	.	CASSLEDKEAFF	TGTGCCAGCAGCTTGGAGGACAAGGAAGCTTTCTTT
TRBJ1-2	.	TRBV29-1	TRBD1	CSVVFLGQNYGYTF	TGCAGCGTTGTGTTCTTGGGACAGAACTATGGCTACACCTTC
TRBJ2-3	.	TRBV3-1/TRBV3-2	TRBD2	CASSPRLAGGRGDTQYF	TGTGCCAGCAGCCCCCGACTAGCGGGAGGCCGCGGGGATACGCAGTATTTT
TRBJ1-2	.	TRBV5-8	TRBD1	CASSRTGTEGSGYTF	TGTGCCAGCAGCCGGACAGGGACGGAGGGATCCGGCTACACCTTC
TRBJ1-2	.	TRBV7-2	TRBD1	CASSLPGQGRRGYGYTF	TGTGCCAGCAGCTTACCAGGACAGGGCCGGAGGGGATATGGCTACACCTTC
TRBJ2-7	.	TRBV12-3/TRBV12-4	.	CASSFGLTYEQYF	TGTGCCAGCAGTTTTGGCCTCACCTACGAGCAGTACTTC
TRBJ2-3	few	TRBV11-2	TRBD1	CASSHTGGVNTQYF	TGTGCCAGCAGCCATACAGGGGGCGTGAATACGCAGTATTTT
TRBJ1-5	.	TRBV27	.	CASSLFGRGNQPQHF	TGTGCCAGCAGTTTATTCGGGCGGGGTAATCAGCCCCAGCATTTT
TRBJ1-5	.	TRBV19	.	CASSPAGASNQPQHF	TGTGCCAGTAGCCCGGCAGGGGCTAGCAATCAGCCCCAGCATTTT
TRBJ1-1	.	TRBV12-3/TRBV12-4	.	CASSFTRGTEAFF	TGTGCCAGCAGTTTCACCAGGGGCACTGAAGCTTTCTTT
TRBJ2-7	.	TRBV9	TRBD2	CASSVDGGTSLYEQYF	TGTGCCAGCAGCGTAGACGGAGGGACTAGCCTCTACGAGCAGTACTTC
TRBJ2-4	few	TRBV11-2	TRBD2	CASSLLAGGGAVQYF	TGTGCCAGCAGCTTATTAGCGGGGGGGGGCGCGGTTCAGTACTTC
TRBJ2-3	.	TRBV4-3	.	CASSQALRGGADTQYF	TGCGCCAGCAGCCAAGCGCTCCGGGGTGGGGCAGATACGCAGTATTTT
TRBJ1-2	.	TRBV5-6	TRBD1	CASSFTGGGYTF	TGTGCCAGCAGCTTTACAGGGGGTGGCTACACCTTC
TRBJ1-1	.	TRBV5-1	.	CASSFRGANTEAFF	TGCGCCAGCAGCTTTCGGGGGGCGAACACTGAAGCTTTCTTT
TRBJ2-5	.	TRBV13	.	CASSTREPQETQYF	TGTGCCAGCAGCACCCGGGAGCCACAAGAGACCCAGTACTTC
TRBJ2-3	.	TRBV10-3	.	CAIRGARSNTQYF	TGTGCCATCAGAGGGGCACGGTCAAATACGCAGTATTTT
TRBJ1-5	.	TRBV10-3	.	CAISESGREGQPQHF	TGTGCCATCAGTGAGTCGGGCAGGGAGGGTCAGCCCCAGCATTTT
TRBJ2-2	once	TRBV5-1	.	CASSLVQTGELFF	TGCGCCAGCAGCTTGGTCCAGACCGGGGAGCTGTTTTTT
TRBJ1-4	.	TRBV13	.	CASSLGDGVFF	TGTGCCAGCAGCTTAGGGGACGGGGTGTTTTTT
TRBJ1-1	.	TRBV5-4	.	CASSLGLGMNTEAFF	TGTGCCAGCAGCTTGGGTCTGGGCATGAACACTGAAGCTTTCTTT
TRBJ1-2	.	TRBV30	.	CAWSAGTFYGYTF	TGTGCCTGGAGTGCCGGGACATTTTATGGCTACACCTTC
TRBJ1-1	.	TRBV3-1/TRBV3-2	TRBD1	CASSQGGTGGKAFF	TGTGCCAGCAGCCAAGGCGGGACAGGGGGGAAAGCTTTCTTT
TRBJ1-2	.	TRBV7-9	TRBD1	CASSSTGLYGYTF	TGTGCCAGCAGCTCGACAGGGCTCTATGGCTACACCTTC